The sequence of this T cell receptor (beta chain) was determined in a study of shared clonotypes between healthy human individuals. The naive CD8 subset, CD45RO-negative cells positively selected for CCR7, excluded terminally differentiated effector memory CD45RA+ cells. The CDR3 extends over 13 amino acids. V gave up 2 bases and J gave up 5 bases, with 10 bases separating them. CDR1 is KGHSH and CDR2 is LQKENI in the germline V gene. Produced via immunoSEQ multiplex PCR; TCRdb's table is partial and in-frame only. The profile shows approximately 740,000 clones, 92% of them singletons. Sequenced material: naive CD8+ T cells sorted from blood. The chain recombines TRBV18 with TRBJ2-7; possibly TRBD2 for D (6 bases). The sequence derives from a man aged 25-45 years in good health. This CDR3 is CASSPSGRHEQYF. Here the CDR3 DNA reads TGTGCCAGCTCACCATCAGGGAGGCACGAGCAGTACTTC.